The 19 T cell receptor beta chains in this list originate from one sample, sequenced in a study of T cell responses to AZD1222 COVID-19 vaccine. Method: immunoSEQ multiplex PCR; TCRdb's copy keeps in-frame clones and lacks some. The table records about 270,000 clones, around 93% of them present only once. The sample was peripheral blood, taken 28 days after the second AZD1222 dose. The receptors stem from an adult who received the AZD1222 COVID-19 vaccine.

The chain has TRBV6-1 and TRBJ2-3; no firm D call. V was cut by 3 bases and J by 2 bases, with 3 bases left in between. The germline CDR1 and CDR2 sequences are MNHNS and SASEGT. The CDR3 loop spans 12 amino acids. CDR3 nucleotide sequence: TGTGCCAGCAGTGATGTCACAGATACGCAGTATTTT. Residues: CASSDVTDTQYF.

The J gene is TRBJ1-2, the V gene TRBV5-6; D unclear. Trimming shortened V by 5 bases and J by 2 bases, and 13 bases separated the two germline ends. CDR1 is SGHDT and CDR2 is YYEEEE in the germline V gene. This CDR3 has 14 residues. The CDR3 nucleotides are TGTGCCAGCAGAAAAAATACAGTGAACTATGGCTACACCTTC. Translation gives CASRKNTVNYGYTF.

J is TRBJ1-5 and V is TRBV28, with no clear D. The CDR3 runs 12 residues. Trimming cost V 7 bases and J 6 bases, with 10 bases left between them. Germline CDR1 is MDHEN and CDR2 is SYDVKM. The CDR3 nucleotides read TGTGCCAGCAAGAGAAGTACTCAGCCCCAGCATTTT. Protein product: CASKRSTQPQHF.

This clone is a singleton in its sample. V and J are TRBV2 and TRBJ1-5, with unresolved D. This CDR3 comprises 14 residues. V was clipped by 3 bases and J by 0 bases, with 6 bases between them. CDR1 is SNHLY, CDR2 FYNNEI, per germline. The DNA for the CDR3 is TGTGCCAGCAGTGAGGTCAATAGCAATCAGCCCCAGCATTTT. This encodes CASSEVNSNQPQHF.

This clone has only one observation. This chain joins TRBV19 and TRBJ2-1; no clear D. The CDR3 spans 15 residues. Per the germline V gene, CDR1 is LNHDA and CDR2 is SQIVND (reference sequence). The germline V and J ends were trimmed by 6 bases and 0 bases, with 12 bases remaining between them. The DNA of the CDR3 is TGTGCCAGTAGCCCACCCGGAGTCTCCTACAATGAGCAGTTCTTC. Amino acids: CASSPPGVSYNEQFF.

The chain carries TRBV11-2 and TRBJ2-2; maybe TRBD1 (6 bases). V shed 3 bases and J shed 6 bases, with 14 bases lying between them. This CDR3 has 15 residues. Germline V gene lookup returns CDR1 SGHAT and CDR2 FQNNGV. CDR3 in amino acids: CASSFDSGVPGELFF. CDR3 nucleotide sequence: TGTGCCAGCAGCTTCGATTCAGGGGTCCCCGGGGAGCTGTTTTTT.

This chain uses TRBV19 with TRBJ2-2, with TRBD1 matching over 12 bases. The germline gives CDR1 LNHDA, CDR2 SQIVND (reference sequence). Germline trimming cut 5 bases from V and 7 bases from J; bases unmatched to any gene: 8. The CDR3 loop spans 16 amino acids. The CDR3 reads CASSAGTGGGNGELFF. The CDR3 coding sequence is TGTGCCAGTAGTGCTGGGACAGGGGGCGGGAACGGGGAGCTGTTTTTT.

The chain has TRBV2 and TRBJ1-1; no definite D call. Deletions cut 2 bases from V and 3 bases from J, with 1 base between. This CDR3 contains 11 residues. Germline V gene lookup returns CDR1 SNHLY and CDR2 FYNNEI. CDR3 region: CASSEHTEAFF. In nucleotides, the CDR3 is TGTGCCAGCAGTGAACACACTGAAGCTTTCTTT. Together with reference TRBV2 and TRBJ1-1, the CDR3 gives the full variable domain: EPEVTQTPSHQVTQMGQEVILRCVPISNHLYFYWYRQILGQKVEFLVSFYNNEISEKSEIFDDQFSVERPDGSNFTLKIRSTKLEDSAMYFCASSEHTEAFFGQGTRLTVV.

The CDR3 protein is CASSRGTRGQETQYF. The CDR3 nucleotides are TGTGCCAGTAGCAGGGGGACTAGAGGCCAAGAGACCCAGTACTTC. The V gene is TRBV19, the J gene TRBJ2-5, with D possibly matching TRBD2 (8 bases). This CDR3 is built from 15 residues. V was pared by 6 bases and J by 1 base, with 15 bases between. Germline loops: CDR1 LNHDA, CDR2 SQIVND (reference sequence).

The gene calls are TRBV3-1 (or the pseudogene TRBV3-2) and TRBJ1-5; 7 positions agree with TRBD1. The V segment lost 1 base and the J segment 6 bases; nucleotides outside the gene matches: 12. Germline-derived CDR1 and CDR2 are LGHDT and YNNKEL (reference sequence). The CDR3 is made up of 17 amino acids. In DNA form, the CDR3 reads TGTGCCAGCAGCCAAGGGGGTAGGGCGAGGGGGCCTCAGCCCCAGCATTTT. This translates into CASSQGGRARGPQPQHF.

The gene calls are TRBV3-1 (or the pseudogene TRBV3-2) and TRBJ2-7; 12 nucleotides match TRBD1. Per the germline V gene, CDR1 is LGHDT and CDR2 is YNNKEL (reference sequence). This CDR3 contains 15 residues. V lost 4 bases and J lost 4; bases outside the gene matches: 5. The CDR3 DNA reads TGTGCCAGCAGCCCAGGGGACAGGGGGCTATACGAGCAGTACTTC. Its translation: CASSPGDRGLYEQYF.

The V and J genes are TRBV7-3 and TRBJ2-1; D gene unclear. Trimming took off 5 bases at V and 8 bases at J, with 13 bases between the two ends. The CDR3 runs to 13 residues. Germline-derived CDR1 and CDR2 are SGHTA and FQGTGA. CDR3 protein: CASSGPEVHEQFF. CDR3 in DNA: TGTGCCAGCAGCGGGCCAGAGGTCCATGAGCAGTTCTTC.

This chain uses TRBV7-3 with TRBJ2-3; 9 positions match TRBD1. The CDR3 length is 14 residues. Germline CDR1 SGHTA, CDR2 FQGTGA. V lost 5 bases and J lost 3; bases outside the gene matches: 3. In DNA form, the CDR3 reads TGTGCCAGCAGCACGACAGGGGGTACAGATACGCAGTATTTT. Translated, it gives CASSTTGGTDTQYF.

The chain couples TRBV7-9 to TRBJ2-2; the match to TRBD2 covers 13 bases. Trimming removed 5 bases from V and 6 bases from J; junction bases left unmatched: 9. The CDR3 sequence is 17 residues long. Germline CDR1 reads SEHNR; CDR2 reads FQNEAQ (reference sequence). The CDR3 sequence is CASSLGLAGDIAGELFF. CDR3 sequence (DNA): TGTGCCAGCAGCCTTGGACTAGCGGGAGACATCGCCGGGGAGCTGTTTTTT.

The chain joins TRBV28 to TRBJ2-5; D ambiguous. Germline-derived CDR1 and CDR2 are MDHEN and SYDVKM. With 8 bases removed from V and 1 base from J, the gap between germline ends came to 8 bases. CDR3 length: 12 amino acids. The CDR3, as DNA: TGTGCCAGCGGGTCCTCCCAAGAGACCCAGTACTTC. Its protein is CASGSSQETQYF.

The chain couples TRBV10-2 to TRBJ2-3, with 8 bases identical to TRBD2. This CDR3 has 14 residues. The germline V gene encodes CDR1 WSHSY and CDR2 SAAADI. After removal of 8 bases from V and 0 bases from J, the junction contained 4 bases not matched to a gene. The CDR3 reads CASLASGSTDTQYF. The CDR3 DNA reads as TGCGCCAGCCTCGCTAGCGGGAGCACAGATACGCAGTATTTT.

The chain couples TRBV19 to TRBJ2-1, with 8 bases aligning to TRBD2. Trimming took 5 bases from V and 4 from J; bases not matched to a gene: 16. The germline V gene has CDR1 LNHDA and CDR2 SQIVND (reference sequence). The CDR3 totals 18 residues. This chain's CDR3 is CASSPDPTRSGTYNEQFF. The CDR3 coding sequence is TGTGCCAGTAGTCCGGACCCGACTCGTAGCGGGACTTACAATGAGCAGTTCTTC. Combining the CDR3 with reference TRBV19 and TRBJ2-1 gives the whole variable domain DGGITQSPKYLFRKEGQNVTLSCEQNLNHDAMYWYRQDPGQGLRLIYYSQIVNDFQKGDIAEGYSVSREKKESFPLTVTSAQKNPTAFYLCASSPDPTRSGTYNEQFFGPGTRLTVL.

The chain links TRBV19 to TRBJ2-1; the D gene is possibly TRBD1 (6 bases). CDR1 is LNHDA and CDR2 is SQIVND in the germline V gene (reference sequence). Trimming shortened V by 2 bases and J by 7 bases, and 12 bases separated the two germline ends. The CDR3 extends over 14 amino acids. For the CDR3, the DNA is TGTGCCAGTAGTATATCCCAGGGGTGGAATGAGCAGTTCTTC. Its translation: CASSISQGWNEQFF.

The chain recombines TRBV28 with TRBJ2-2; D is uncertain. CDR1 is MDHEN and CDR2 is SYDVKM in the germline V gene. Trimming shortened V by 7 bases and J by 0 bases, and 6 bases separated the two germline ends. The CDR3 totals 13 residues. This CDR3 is CASTNTNTGELFF. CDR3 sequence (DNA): TGTGCCAGCACCAATACGAACACCGGGGAGCTGTTTTTT.